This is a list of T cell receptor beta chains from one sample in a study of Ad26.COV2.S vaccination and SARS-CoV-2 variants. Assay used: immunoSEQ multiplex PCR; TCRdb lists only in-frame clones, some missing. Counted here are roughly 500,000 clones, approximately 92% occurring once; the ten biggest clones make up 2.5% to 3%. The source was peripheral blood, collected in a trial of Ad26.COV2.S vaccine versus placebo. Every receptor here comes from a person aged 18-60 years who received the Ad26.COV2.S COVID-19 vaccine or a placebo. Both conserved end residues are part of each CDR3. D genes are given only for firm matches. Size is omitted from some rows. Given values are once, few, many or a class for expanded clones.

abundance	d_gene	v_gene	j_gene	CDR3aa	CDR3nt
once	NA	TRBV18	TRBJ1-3	CASSPGNTIYF	TGTGCCAGCTCCCCGGGAAACACCATATATTTT
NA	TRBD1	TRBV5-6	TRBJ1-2	CASSLGDRENYGYTF	TGTGCCAGCAGCTTGGGAGACAGGGAAAACTATGGCTACACCTTC
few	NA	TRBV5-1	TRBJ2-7	CASSFHLGSANYEQYF	TGCGCCAGCAGCTTCCACTTGGGGTCAGCCAACTACGAGCAGTACTTC
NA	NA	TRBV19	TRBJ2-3	CASSIRRADTQYF	TGTGCCAGTAGTATACGACGGGCAGATACGCAGTATTTT
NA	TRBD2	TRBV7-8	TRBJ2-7	CASSYFRFLAGQVSYEQYF	TGTGCCAGCAGCTACTTCCGGTTCCTAGCGGGTCAAGTCTCCTACGAGCAGTACTTC
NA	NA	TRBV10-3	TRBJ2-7	CAISESVDYEQYF	TGTGCCATCAGTGAGTCAGTGGACTACGAGCAGTACTTC
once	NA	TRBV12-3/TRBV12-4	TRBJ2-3	CASSFSAADTQYF	TGTGCCAGCAGTTTTTCAGCAGCAGATACGCAGTATTTT
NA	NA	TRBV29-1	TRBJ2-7	CSAAGFPYEQYF	TGCAGCGCCGCCGGATTCCCCTACGAGCAGTACTTC
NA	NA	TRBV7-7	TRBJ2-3	CASSLGPYTQTDTQYF	TGTGCCAGCAGCTTAGGGCCCTACACACAGACAGATACGCAGTATTTT
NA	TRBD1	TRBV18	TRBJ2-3	CASSPMGQNTDTQYF	TGTGCCAGCTCACCAATGGGACAGAACACAGATACGCAGTATTTT
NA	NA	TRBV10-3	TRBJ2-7	CAISGQGGAYEQYF	TGTGCCATCAGTGGGCAGGGGGGGGCCTACGAGCAGTACTTC
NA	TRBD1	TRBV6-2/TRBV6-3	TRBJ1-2	CASSSGTGTIYGYTF	TGTGCCAGCAGCAGTGGGACAGGGACGATCTATGGCTACACCTTC
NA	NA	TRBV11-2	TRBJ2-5	CASNEGNQETQYF	TGTGCCAGCAACGAGGGGAACCAAGAGACCCAGTACTTC
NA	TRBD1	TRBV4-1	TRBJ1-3	CASSQIQGEGGNTIYF	TGCGCCAGCAGCCAAATCCAGGGGGAGGGTGGAAACACCATATATTTT
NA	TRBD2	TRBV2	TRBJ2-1	CASSESAGGRYNEQFF	TGTGCCAGCAGTGAATCCGCGGGGGGCCGGTACAATGAGCAGTTCTTC
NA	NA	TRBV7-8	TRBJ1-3	CASSFSGGNGNTIYF	TGTGCCAGCAGCTTCAGCGGGGGGAATGGAAACACCATATATTTT
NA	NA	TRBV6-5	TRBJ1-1	CASSSRNTEAFF	TGTGCCAGCAGTTCCCGGAACACTGAAGCTTTCTTT
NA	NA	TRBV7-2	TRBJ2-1	CASSLAGSKRSPFF	TGTGCCAGCAGCTTAGCGGGGTCGAAGCGGAGCCCGTTCTTC
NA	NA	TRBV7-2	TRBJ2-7	CASSLGTQREQYF	TGTGCCAGCAGCTTAGGAACCCAGCGGGAGCAGTACTTC
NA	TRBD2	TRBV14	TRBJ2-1	CASSPGLAGVGEQFF	TGTGCCAGCAGCCCGGGACTAGCGGGAGTGGGTGAGCAGTTCTTC
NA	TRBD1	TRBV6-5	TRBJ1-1	CASGQGIDTEAFF	TGTGCCAGCGGACAGGGTATCGACACTGAAGCTTTCTTT
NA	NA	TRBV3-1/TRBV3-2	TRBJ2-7	CASSQGGSEQYF	TGTGCCAGCAGCCAGGGGGGAAGCGAGCAGTACTTC
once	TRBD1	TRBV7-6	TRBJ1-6	CASSSATGGNSPLHF	TGTGCCAGCAGCTCCGCGACAGGGGGTAATTCACCCCTCCACTTT
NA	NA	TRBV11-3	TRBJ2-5	CASSLGARPQETQYF	TGTGCCAGCAGCTTAGGTGCACGGCCCCAAGAGACCCAGTACTTC
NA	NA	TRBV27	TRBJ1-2	CASSPRTVPNYGYTF	TGTGCCAGCAGCCCCCGGACAGTCCCTAACTATGGCTACACCTTC
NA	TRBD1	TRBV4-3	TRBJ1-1	CASSRKTGITEAFF	TGCGCCAGCAGCCGAAAGACAGGGATCACTGAAGCTTTCTTT
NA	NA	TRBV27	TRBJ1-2	CASSKGGWGNYGYTF	TGTGCCAGCAGTAAAGGAGGGTGGGGGAACTATGGCTACACCTTC
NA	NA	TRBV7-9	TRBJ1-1	CASSRGEGGPRVAFF	TGTGCCAGCAGCCGAGGCGAGGGTGGGCCACGTGTAGCTTTCTTT
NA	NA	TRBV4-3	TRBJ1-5	CASSQWVNQPQHF	TGCGCCAGCAGCCAATGGGTGAATCAGCCCCAGCATTTT
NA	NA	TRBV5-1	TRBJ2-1	CASSRGVVRSYYNEQFF	TGCGCCAGCAGCAGGGGGGTCGTGAGATCCTACTACAATGAGCAGTTCTTC
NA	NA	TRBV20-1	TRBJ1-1	CSAVRAEAFF	TGCAGTGCCGTGCGGGCTGAAGCTTTCTTT
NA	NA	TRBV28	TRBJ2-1	CASSRAGESNEQFF	TGTGCCAGCAGTCGGGCAGGGGAGAGCAATGAGCAGTTCTTC
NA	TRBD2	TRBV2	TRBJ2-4	CASRRRGRGSLNIQYF	TGTGCCAGCAGGCGGCGCGGGAGGGGCTCCCTAAACATTCAGTACTTC
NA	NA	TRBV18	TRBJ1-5	CASSPSRGSEVSNQPQHF	TGTGCCAGCTCACCATCGAGGGGCAGTGAGGTAAGCAATCAGCCCCAGCATTTT
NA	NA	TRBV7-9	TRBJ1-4	CASSSSSFHEKLFF	TGTGCCAGCAGCTCGAGTTCGTTCCATGAAAAACTGTTTTTT
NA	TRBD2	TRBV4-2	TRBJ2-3	CASSQAPAGGTDTQYF	TGTGCCAGCAGCCAAGCCCCCGCGGGGGGGACAGATACGCAGTATTTT
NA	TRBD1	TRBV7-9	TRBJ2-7	CASSPGQGVSYEQYF	TGTGCCAGCAGCCCGGGACAGGGGGTCTCCTACGAGCAGTACTTC